What follows describes a single T cell receptor beta chain. Some clones are missing from TCRdb's copy, which holds only in-frame ones; the method was immunoSEQ multiplex PCR. The repertoire includes more than 450,000 clones, approximately 86% of them detected once, and about 0.7% sits in the top ten. Resolution of symptoms, clearance, or two negative PCRs was present in recovered Cohort 3 donors. These data come from a study of blood T cell repertoires in COVID-19. Study summary: Italy, Spain and the United States were the sources of the convalescent and acute COVID-19 samples.

The CDR3 length is 17 residues. V was trimmed by 2 bases and J by 2 bases, leaving 16 bases between them. CDR1 and CDR2 from the germline V gene are SEHNR and FQNEAQ (reference sequence). The sequencing input was PBMCs or T cells enriched from blood (not recorded which). This chain uses TRBV7-9 with TRBJ1-5; tentatively, D is TRBD1 (6 bases). This receptor was taken from a woman between 18 and 30 years old who had recovered from COVID-19. The CDR3, as DNA: TGTGCCAGCAGCTTAACTGGGATGGCAGGGGGCAATCAGCCCCAGCATTTT. Translated: CASSLTGMAGGNQPQHF.